The clone carrying this T cell receptor beta chain was picked up many times. TCRdb redid the calling of the reads with MiXCR, one entry per CDR3 protein. Found here are 200,000 to 300,000 distinct CDR3 sequences, 8% to 9.5% of them singletons; the top ten hold about 15%. This entry is derived from a study of T cell repertoires in cytomegalovirus infection. Trimming took 5 bases from V and 1 from J; bases not matched to a gene: 8. The length of the CDR3 is 15 residues. Germline loops: CDR1 SGHTA, CDR2 FQGNSA. The chain has TRBV7-2 and TRBJ2-7; 7 bases map to TRBD1. The sequence derives from a human donor in good health (CMV status not recorded). Some clones in this sample may be carry-over from other donors' samples. Sequencing used PBMCs. The CDR3 sequence is CASSIAGTESYEQYF. In nucleotides, the CDR3 is TGTGCCAGCAGCATCGCCGGGACAGAATCCTACGAGCAGTACTTC.